The 30 T cell receptor beta chains below all came from one sample that was sequenced in a study of T-cell reconstitution after alpha-beta-depleted transplantation in children. It was with unique molecular identifiers that the TCRbeta library was prepared. MiXCR was run by TCRdb on the PCR reads, yielding one entry per CDR3 protein. The top ten hold under 35% of the sample, which has roughly 400,000 distinct CDR3 sequences, roughly two fifths seen once. Sequenced here: PBMCs, sampled before TCRalphabeta/CD19-depleted stem cell transplant. The receptor set was obtained from a girl aged 2 to 10 with aplastic anemia, due to receive a stem cell transplant.

This clonotype turned up a few times. The rearrangement joins TRBV7-2 to TRBJ2-3; the match to TRBD1 covers 10 bases. Trimming cost V 6 bases and J 1 base; bases outside gene matches: 4. There are 15 residues in the CDR3. Germline-derived CDR1 and CDR2 are SGHTA and FQGNSA. The CDR3 is CASRGGTGGTDTQYF. Written as DNA, the CDR3 is TGTGCCAGCAGGGGCGGGACAGGGGGCACAGATACGCAGTATTTT.

This chain links TRBV3-1 with TRBJ2-5; D not certain. Germline CDR1 is LGHDT and CDR2 is YNNKEL (reference sequence). V shed 0 bases and J shed 1 base, with 12 bases lying between them. The length of the CDR3 is 16 residues. The CDR3 DNA reads TGTGCCAGCAGCCAAGATCGGTATATGGGCCAAGAGACCCAGTACTTC. Translation: CASSQDRYMGQETQYF.

The V gene is TRBV5-1, the J gene TRBJ2-1, with D perhaps being TRBD1 or TRBD2 (5 bases each). V lost 4 bases and J 5 bases, leaving 19 bases between the germline ends. The CDR3 is 16 amino acids. The germline V gene encodes CDR1 SGHRS and CDR2 YFSETQ. CDR3 sequence reads: CASSAMWGLGHNEQFF. The CDR3 DNA reads as TGCGCCAGCAGCGCCATGTGGGGTTTGGGACACAATGAGCAGTTCTTC.

The V and J genes are TRBV6-2 or TRBV6-3 and TRBJ2-7; D perhaps matches TRBD2 (6 bases). Germline lookup yields CDR1 MNHEY and CDR2 SVGEGT. CDR3 length: 13 residues. V was clipped by 6 bases and J by 6 bases, with 15 bases between them. This CDR3 is CASSIGGVPEQYF. CDR3 coding DNA: TGTGCCAGCAGCATTGGAGGGGTCCCCGAGCAGTACTTC.

A single count supports this clonotype. The chain has TRBV20-1 and TRBJ2-1; D perhaps matches TRBD2 (6 bases). This CDR3 spans 18 amino acids. Germline lookup yields CDR1 DFQATT and CDR2 SNEGSKA (reference sequence). V lost 1 base and J lost 2, with 21 bases in between. The CDR3 DNA is TGCAGTGCTAGAGGCCGATCGGCCGGGGGAATCCCCTACAATGAGCAGTTCTTC. This encodes CSARGRSAGGIPYNEQFF.

This clonotype was observed at least ten times. CDR3 sequence reads: CSARYTYEQYF. DNA of the CDR3: TGCAGTGCTAGGTACACATACGAGCAGTACTTC. This chain links TRBV20-1 with TRBJ2-7; D is unresolved. CDR1 is DFQATT and CDR2 is SNEGSKA in the germline V gene (reference sequence). V lost 3 bases to trimming and J lost 4 bases, with 7 bases between them. The CDR3 is made up of 11 amino acids.

This clonotype was recorded at least ten times. The chain employs TRBV28 and TRBJ2-7, with a weak D call TRBD1 (6 bases). CDR1 MDHEN and CDR2 SYDVKM come from the germline V gene. The germline V and J ends were trimmed by 5 bases and 2 bases, with 10 bases remaining between them. This CDR3 comprises 13 residues. The CDR3 DNA reads as TGTGCCAGCAGTCCACAGGGCCCCTACGAGCAGTACTTC. This encodes CASSPQGPYEQYF.

This chain connects TRBV19 to TRBJ2-7, with 7 positions matching TRBD2. This CDR3 contains 13 residues. The junction had 3 bases not matched to a gene; V was cut back by 5 bases and J by 2 bases. The V gene's germline CDR1 is LNHDA and CDR2 SQIVND (reference sequence). The CDR3 bases are TGTGCCAGTAGTGTCGGGACTACCTACGAGCAGTACTTC. Translation gives CASSVGTTYEQYF.

This clonotype was observed a few times. The chain recombines TRBV28 with TRBJ1-5; TRBD1 matches 7 bases. Germline V lookup: CDR1 MDHEN, CDR2 SYDVKM. This CDR3 has 15 residues. Unmatched junction bases numbered 10, after V lost 5 bases and J lost 6 bases. The CDR3 here is CASSRFEGARQPQHF. Here the CDR3 DNA reads TGTGCCAGCAGTCGGTTTGAGGGGGCACGTCAGCCCCAGCATTTT.

This clonotype was counted a few times. The chain carries TRBV6-5 and TRBJ1-1; maybe TRBD1 (5 bases). The length of the CDR3 is 16 residues. CDR1 MNHEY and CDR2 SVGAGI come from the germline V gene. Deletions cut 2 bases from V and 6 bases from J, with 19 bases between. The CDR3 bases are TGTGCCAGCAGTTACACCTCCTCGGGGGGGATTCCTGAAGCTTTCTTT. The encoded protein is CASSYTSSGGIPEAFF.

The chain has TRBV12-3 or TRBV12-4 and TRBJ1-2; the match to TRBD1 covers 8 bases. V gave up 4 bases and J gave up 11 bases; unmatched junction bases: 12. The CDR3 totals 14 residues. Here the CDR3 DNA reads TGTGCCAGCAGTTCCTTGGGGACAGGAACGAGGTACACCTTC. This codes for CASSSLGTGTRYTF.

This clonotype was observed a few times. The rearrangement joins TRBV27 to TRBJ2-7, with 11 bases that match TRBD2. The V gene's germline CDR1 is MNHEY and CDR2 SMNVEV (reference sequence). The CDR3 has 18 amino acids. Trimming cost V 4 bases and J 7 bases; bases outside gene matches: 18. The CDR3 coding sequence is TGTGCCAGCAGTTCCCCATTCACCGGGACTAGCGGACCTAGAGAGCAGTACTTC. Protein sequence: CASSSPFTGTSGPREQYF.

This clonotype appeared a few times. The CDR3 DNA is TGTGCCAGCAGCTCATCAGGCGGGGGGTACAATGAGCAGTTCTTC. This gives the protein CASSSSGGGYNEQFF. The rearrangement uses TRBV12-3 or TRBV12-4 and TRBJ2-1; 8 nucleotides line up with TRBD2. V was pared by 6 bases and J by 4 bases, with 8 bases of the junction left unmatched. This CDR3 is 15 amino acids long.

On this clonotype: A read error is possible here, since a much larger clone lies one base away. This rearrangement joins TRBV29-1 to TRBJ2-5; D ambiguous. The CDR3 extends over 14 amino acids. CDR1 is SQVTM and CDR2 is ANQGSEA in the germline V gene. The CDR3 here is CSVELFAPQGTQYF. Here the CDR3 DNA reads TGCAGCGTTGAATTGTTCGCGCCCCAAGGGACCCAGTACTTC.

The genes are TRBV11-2 and TRBJ1-3, with a tentative D call TRBD1 (5 bases). The germline V gene encodes CDR1 SGHAT and CDR2 FQNNGV. V gave up 2 bases and J gave up 0 bases, with 17 bases separating them. This CDR3 comprises 18 residues. The CDR3 is CASSLWVVGPSSGNTIYF. Written as DNA, the CDR3 is TGTGCCAGCAGCTTATGGGTAGTGGGACCGAGCTCTGGAAACACCATATATTTT.

This clonotype was seen just once. The chain is built from TRBV9 and TRBJ1-3; the D gene is possibly TRBD1 (5 bases). Between the trimmed V and J ends, which lost 0 bases and 2 bases, there was a span of 12 bases. Germline values: CDR1 SGDLS, CDR2 YYNGEE. The CDR3 consists of 16 residues. CDR3 sequence (DNA): TGTGCCAGCAGCGTAGCGGGGGATCGGACTGGAAACACCATATATTTT. Translating gives CASSVAGDRTGNTIYF.

The V and J genes are TRBV13 and TRBJ2-1; 8 bases map to TRBD1. The CDR3 spans 14 residues. Trimming at V came to 5 bases and at J to 7 bases, leaving 7 bases not matched to a gene. Germline CDR1 is PRHDT and CDR2 is FYEKMQ (reference sequence). The CDR3 coding sequence is TGTGCCAGCAGCCCCGACAGGGGCACGAATGAGCAGTTCTTC. Protein product: CASSPDRGTNEQFF.

A few counts support this clonotype. The genes are TRBV20-1 and TRBJ2-7; no reliable D call. V was cut by 1 base and J by 1 base, with 11 bases left in between. CDR3 length equals 14 residues. CDR1 and CDR2 from the germline V gene are DFQATT and SNEGSKA (reference sequence). The CDR3 loop reads CSARVKGYSYEQYF. In nucleotides, the CDR3 is TGCAGTGCTAGAGTCAAGGGTTATTCCTACGAGCAGTACTTC.

The V gene is TRBV7-9, the J gene TRBJ1-1; no firm D call. The CDR3 has 15 amino acids. V gave up 5 bases and J gave up 1 base, with 14 bases separating them. Germline CDR1 reads SEHNR; CDR2 reads FQNEAQ (reference sequence). CDR3 loop: CASSPMDGANTEAFF. The CDR3 DNA sequence: TGTGCCAGCAGCCCTATGGACGGTGCGAACACTGAAGCTTTCTTT.

This clonotype was detected only a few times. The chain employs TRBV5-1 and TRBJ1-6; possible D gene TRBD1, 5 bases. Trimming stripped 4 bases from V and 8 bases from J, with 13 bases between. The germline V gene encodes CDR1 SGHRS and CDR2 YFSETQ. The CDR3 consists of 14 residues. CDR3 nucleotides: TGCGCCAGCAGCGATACCGGGACGGATTCACCCCTCCACTTT. Translated: CASSDTGTDSPLHF.

This clonotype was seen a few times. V gene TRBV27 combines with J gene TRBJ2-1; 15 bases are a match to TRBD2. There are 18 residues in the CDR3. Germline values: CDR1 MNHEY, CDR2 SMNVEV (reference sequence). The V and J ends lost 4 bases and 0 bases, in that order; junction bases with no gene match: 4. CDR3 in DNA: TGTGCCAGCAGTTCGGGACTAGCGGGAGGCTTCTCCTACAATGAGCAGTTCTTC. Encoded protein: CASSSGLAGGFSYNEQFF.

CDR3 loop: CASSLATGGRPGETQYF. The CDR3, as DNA: TGTGCCAGCAGCCTCGCCACAGGGGGCAGACCAGGAGAGACCCAGTACTTC. This chain joins TRBV7-9 and TRBJ2-5, with TRBD1 identical over 9 bases. The CDR3 spans 17 residues. Germline CDR1 SEHNR, CDR2 FQNEAQ (reference sequence). V was pared by 5 bases and J by 4 bases, with 14 bases of the junction left unmatched.

This chain links TRBV7-8 with TRBJ2-5, with 10 bases lining up with TRBD2. V dropped 10 bases and J dropped 4; count of bases not matched to a gene: 9. CDR1 SGHVS and CDR2 FQNEAQ come from the germline V gene. The CDR3 spans 14 residues. The CDR3 sequence: CATRLAGARETQYF. The CDR3, as DNA: TGTGCCACCCGGCTAGCGGGGGCTCGAGAGACCCAGTACTTC.

This clonotype was found once. V usage is TRBV18 and J usage is TRBJ1-1; 7 bases are a match to TRBD1. The CDR3 is 15 residues long. J was trimmed by 4 bases and V by 0 bases; bases with no gene match: 5. Per the germline V gene, CDR1 is KGHSH and CDR2 is LQKENI. The CDR3 DNA is TGTGCCAGCTCACCACCGAACAGGGGAGGCACTGAAGCTTTCTTT. Protein: CASSPPNRGGTEAFF.

The chain recombines TRBV5-1 with TRBJ2-7; TRBD2 matches 8 bases. Unmatched junction bases numbered 4, after V lost 0 bases and J lost 5 bases. The CDR3 consists of 14 residues. Germline CDR1 and CDR2: SGHRS and YFSETQ. CDR3: CASSLGQRENEQYF. CDR3 coding DNA: TGCGCCAGCAGCTTGGGGCAGCGGGAGAACGAGCAGTACTTC.

Worth noting for this clonotype: One junction end disagrees with the germline gene, perhaps due to a read error. This sequence joins TRBV18 and TRBJ2-1; D gene ambiguous. The CDR3 contains 15 residues. In germline, CDR1 is KGHSH, CDR2 LQKENI. CDR3 amino acids: CTSSPAAGLYNEQFF. The DNA for the CDR3 is TGTACCAGCTCACCAGCTGCAGGCCTATACAATGAGCAGTTCTTC.

The chain couples TRBV6-2 or TRBV6-3 to TRBJ2-1; 10 bases fit TRBD2. Germline V gene lookup returns CDR1 MNHEY and CDR2 SVGEGT. This CDR3 has 15 residues. With V trimmed by 4 bases and J by 6 bases, 6 bases remained unmatched. The CDR3 bases are TGTGCCAGCAGTTCTAGCGGGAGTCTCAGCAATGAGCAGTTCTTC. Translating it yields CASSSSGSLSNEQFF.

In its sample, this clonotype was seen many times. The genes are TRBV25-1 and TRBJ2-1, with 9 nucleotides matching TRBD2. CDR3 length: 16 amino acids. Germline V gives CDR1 MGHDK, CDR2 SYGVNS. V was clipped by 0 bases and J by 3 bases; unmatched bases: 3. DNA for the CDR3: TGTGCCAGCAGTGAATACAAGACTAGCGGCTACAATGAGCAGTTCTTC. Protein product: CASSEYKTSGYNEQFF.

This clonotype was observed many times. The chain links TRBV20-1 to TRBJ2-7; 12 bases match TRBD1. Germline CDR1 reads DFQATT; CDR2 reads SNEGSKA (reference sequence). The ends lost 6 bases at V and 5 bases at J; junction bases unmatched: 5. The CDR3 totals 13 residues. CDR3: CSAPGQGAHEQYF. Here the CDR3 DNA reads TGCAGTGCCCCGGGACAGGGGGCCCACGAGCAGTACTTC.

This clonotype was detected ten times or more. The V call is TRBV20-1, the J call TRBJ2-1, with TRBD2 as a possible D gene (6 bases). This CDR3 comprises 15 residues. The germline V gene encodes CDR1 DFQATT and CDR2 SNEGSKA (reference sequence). The germline V and J ends were trimmed by 3 bases and 6 bases, with 18 bases remaining between them. The CDR3 is CSASPSFIAANEQFF. The CDR3 coding sequence is TGCAGTGCTAGCCCCTCTTTTATAGCGGCCAATGAGCAGTTCTTC.